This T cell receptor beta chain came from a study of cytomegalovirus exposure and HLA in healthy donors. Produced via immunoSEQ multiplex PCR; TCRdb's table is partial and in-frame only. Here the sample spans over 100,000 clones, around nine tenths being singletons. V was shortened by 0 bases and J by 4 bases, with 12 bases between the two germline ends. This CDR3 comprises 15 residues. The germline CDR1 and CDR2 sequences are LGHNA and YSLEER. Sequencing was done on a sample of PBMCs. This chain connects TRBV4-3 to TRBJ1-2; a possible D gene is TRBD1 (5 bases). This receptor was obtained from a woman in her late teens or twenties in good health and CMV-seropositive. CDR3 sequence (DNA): TGCGCCAGCAGCCAAGATGTGAACAGGCCCTATGGCTACACCTTC. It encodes CASSQDVNRPYGYTF.